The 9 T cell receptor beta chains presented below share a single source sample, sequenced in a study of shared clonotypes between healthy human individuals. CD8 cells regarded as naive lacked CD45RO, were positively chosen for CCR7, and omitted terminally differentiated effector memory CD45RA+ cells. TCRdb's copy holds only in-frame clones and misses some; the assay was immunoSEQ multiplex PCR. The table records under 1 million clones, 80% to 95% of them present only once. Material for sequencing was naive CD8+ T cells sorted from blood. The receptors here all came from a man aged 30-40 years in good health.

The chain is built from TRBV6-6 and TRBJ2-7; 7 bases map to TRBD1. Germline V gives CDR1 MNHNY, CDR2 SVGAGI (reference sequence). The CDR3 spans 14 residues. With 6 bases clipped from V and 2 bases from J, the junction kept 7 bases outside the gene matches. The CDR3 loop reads CASSPGQAPYEQYF. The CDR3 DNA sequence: TGTGCCAGCAGCCCTGGACAGGCTCCCTACGAGCAGTACTTC.

CDR3 bases: TGTGCCAGCAGCGATTTGGGGGAGCAGTACTTC. Residues: CASSDLGEQYF. The chain has TRBV7-9 and TRBJ2-7; the D is unclear. Germline V gives CDR1 SEHNR, CDR2 FQNEAQ (reference sequence). The CDR3 contains 11 residues. V was clipped by 5 bases and J by 7 bases, with 9 bases between them.

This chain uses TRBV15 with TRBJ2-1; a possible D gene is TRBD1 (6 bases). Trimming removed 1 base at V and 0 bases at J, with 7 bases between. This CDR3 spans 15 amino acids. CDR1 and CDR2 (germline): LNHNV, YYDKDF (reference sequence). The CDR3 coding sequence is TGTGCCACCAGCAGAGCCAGGGGCTCCTACAATGAGCAGTTCTTC. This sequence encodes CATSRARGSYNEQFF. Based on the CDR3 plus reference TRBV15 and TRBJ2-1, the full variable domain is DAMVIQNPRYQVTQFGKPVTLSCSQTLNHNVMYWYQQKSSQAPKLLFHYYDKDFNNEADTPDNFQSRRPNTSFCFLDIRSPGLGDTAMYLCATSRARGSYNEQFFGPGTRLTVL.

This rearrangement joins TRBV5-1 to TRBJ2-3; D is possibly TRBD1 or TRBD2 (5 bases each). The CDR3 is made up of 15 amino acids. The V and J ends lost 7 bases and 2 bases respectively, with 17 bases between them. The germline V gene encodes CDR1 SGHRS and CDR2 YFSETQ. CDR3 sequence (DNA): TGCGCCAGCGCCCCCCGGGGACCTGTCACAGATACGCAGTATTTT. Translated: CASAPRGPVTDTQYF. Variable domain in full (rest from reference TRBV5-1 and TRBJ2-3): KAGVTQTPRYLIKTRGQQVTLSCSPISGHRSVSWYQQTPGQGLQFLFEYFSETQRNKGNFPGRFSGRQFSNSRSEMNVSTLELGDSALYLCASAPRGPVTDTQYFGPGTRLTVL.

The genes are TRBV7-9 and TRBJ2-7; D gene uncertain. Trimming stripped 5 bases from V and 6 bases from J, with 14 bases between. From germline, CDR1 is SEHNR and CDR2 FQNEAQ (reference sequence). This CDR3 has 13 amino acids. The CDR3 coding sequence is TGTGCCAGCAGCATCGTACAGAAGGGCGAGCAGTACTTC. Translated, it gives CASSIVQKGEQYF.

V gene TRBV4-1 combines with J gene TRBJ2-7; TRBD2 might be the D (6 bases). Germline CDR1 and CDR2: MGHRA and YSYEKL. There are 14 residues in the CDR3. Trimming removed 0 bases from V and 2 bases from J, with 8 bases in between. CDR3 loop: CASSQEIAAYEQYF. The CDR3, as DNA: TGCGCCAGCAGCCAAGAAATAGCGGCCTACGAGCAGTACTTC.

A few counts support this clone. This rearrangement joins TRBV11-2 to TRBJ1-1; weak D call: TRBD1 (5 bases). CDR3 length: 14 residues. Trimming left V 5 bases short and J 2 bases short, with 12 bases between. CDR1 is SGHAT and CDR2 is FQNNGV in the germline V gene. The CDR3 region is CASSPWDGNTEAFF. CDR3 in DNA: TGTGCCAGCAGCCCGTGGGACGGCAACACTGAAGCTTTCTTT.

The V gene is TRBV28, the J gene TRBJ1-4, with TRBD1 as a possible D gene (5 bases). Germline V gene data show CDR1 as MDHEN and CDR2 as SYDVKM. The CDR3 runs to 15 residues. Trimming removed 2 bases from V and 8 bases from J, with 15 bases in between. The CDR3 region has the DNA TGTGCCAGCAGTTTAACAGGCCTCCAAAAAGAAAAACTGTTTTTT. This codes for CASSLTGLQKEKLFF.

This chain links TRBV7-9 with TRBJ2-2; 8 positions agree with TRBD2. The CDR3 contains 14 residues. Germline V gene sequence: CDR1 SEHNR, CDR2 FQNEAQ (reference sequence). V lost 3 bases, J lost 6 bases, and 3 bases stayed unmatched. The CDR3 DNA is TGTGCCAGCAGCTTTAAGCGGGGGCCCGGGGAGCTGTTTTTT. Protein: CASSFKRGPGELFF.